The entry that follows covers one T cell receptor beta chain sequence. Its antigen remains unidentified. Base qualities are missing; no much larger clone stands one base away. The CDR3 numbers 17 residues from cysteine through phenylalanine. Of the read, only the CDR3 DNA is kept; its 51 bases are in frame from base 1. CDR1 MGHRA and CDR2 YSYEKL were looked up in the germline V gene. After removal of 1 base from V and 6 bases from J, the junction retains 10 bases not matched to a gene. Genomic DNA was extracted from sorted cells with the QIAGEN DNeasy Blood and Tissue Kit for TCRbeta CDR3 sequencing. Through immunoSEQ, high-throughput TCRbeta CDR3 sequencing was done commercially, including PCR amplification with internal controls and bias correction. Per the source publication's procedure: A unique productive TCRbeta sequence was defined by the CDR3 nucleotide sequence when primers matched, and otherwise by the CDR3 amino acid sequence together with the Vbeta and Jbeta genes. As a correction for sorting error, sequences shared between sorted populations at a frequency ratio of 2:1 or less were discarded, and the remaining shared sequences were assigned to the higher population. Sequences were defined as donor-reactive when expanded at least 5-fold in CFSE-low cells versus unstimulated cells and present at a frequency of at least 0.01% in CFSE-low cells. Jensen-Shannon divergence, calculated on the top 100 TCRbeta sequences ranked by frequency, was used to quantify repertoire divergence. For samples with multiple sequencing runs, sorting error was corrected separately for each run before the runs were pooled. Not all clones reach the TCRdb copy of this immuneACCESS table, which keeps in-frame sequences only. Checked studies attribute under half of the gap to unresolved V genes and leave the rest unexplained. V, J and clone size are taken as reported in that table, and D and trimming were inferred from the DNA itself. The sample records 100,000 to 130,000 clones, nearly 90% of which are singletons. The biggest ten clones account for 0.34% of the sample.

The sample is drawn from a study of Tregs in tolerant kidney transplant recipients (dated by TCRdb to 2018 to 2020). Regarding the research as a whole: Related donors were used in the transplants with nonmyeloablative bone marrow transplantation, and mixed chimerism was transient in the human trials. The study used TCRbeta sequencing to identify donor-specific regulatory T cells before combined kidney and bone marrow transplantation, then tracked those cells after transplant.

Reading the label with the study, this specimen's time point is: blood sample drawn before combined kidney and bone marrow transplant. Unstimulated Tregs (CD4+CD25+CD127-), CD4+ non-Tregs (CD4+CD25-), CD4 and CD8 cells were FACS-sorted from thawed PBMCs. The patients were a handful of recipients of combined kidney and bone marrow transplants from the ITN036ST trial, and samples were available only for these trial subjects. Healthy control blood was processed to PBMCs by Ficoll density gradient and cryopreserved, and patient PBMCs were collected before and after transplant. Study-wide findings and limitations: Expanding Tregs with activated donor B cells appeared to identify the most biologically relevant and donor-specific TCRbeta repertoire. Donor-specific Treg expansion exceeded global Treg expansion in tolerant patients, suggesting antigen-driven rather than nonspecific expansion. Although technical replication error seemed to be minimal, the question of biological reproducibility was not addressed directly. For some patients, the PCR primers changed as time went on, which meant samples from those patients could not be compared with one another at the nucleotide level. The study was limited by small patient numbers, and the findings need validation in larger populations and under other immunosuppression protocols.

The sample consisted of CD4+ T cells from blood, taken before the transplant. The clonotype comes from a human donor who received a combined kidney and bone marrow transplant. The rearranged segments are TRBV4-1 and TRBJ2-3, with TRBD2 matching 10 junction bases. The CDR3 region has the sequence CASSQGPDSGRRDTQYF. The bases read TGCGCCAGCAGCCAAGGGCCCGATAGCGGGAGGAGGGATACGCAGTATTTT.